These 5 T cell receptor beta chains were sequenced from one sample in a study of cytomegalovirus exposure and HLA in healthy donors. Method: immunoSEQ multiplex PCR; TCRdb's copy keeps in-frame clones and lacks some. Of about 160,000 clones listed, 88% were seen once; the top ten hold 3%. Sequenced: PBMCs. The receptors originated from a man aged 18 to 29 in good health and CMV-seronegative.

The CDR3 DNA follows: TGTGCCAGCAGCCCGACTAGCGGGAGTGGGTACGAGCAGTACTTC. It is translated as CASSPTSGSGYEQYF. This chain uses TRBV11-2 with TRBJ2-7; 12 nucleotides align to TRBD2. CDR1 SGHAT and CDR2 FQNNGV come from the germline V gene. The junction had 6 bases not matched to a gene; V was cut back by 5 bases and J by 4 bases. The CDR3 spans 15 residues.

The CDR3 nucleotides read TGCGCCAGCAGCCCCGGGCAGGGGGCCAATGAGCAGTTCTTC. Amino acids: CASSPGQGANEQFF. The gene calls are TRBV5-1 and TRBJ2-1, with 8 bases aligning to TRBD1. Looked up from germline, CDR1 is SGHRS and CDR2 is YFSETQ. CDR3 length equals 14 residues. V dropped 4 bases and J dropped 6; count of bases not matched to a gene: 6.

This clone appeared once. The chain couples TRBV4-2 to TRBJ2-7, with 10 nucleotides matching TRBD2. Germline V gene data show CDR1 as LGHNA and CDR2 as YNFKEQ. The CDR3 is made up of 16 amino acids. V dropped 7 bases and J dropped 1; count of bases not matched to a gene: 10. The CDR3 spells CASTPGQREGSYEQYF. The CDR3 bases are TGTGCCAGCACCCCGGGTCAGCGGGAGGGGTCCTACGAGCAGTACTTC.

V usage is TRBV18 and J usage is TRBJ1-6; no firm D call. The CDR3 is 17 amino acids. Germline CDR1 is KGHSH and CDR2 is LQKENI. V gave up 6 bases and J gave up 3 bases, with 18 bases separating them. The DNA of the CDR3 is TGTGCCAGCTCCCCTCTGGGGAGAACGGACTATAATTCACCCCTCCACTTT. This gives the protein CASSPLGRTDYNSPLHF.

The chain has TRBV5-5 and TRBJ1-1; TRBD1 matches at 8 bases. Germline CDR1 and CDR2: SGHKS and YYEKEE (reference sequence). The CDR3 loop spans 13 amino acids. With 2 bases clipped from V and 6 bases from J, the junction kept 3 bases outside the gene matches. CDR3 sequence (DNA): TGTGCCAGCAGCTTTGACAGGGGCGCTGAAGCTTTCTTT. Amino acids: CASSFDRGAEAFF.